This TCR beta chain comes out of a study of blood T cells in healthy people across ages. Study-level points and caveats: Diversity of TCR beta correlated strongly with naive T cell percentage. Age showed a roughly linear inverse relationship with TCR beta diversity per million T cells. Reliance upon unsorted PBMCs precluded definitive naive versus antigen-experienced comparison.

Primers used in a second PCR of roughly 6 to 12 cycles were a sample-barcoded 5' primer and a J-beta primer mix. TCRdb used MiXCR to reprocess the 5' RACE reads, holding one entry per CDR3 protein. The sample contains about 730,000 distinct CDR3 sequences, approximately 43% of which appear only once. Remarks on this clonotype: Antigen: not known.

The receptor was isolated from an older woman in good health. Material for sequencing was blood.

The CDR3 sequence: CASSLAQTGFKNIQYF. In DNA, the CDR3 is TGCGCCAGCAGCTTGGCCCAGACAGGTTTCAAAAACATTCAGTACTTC. V gene TRBV5-1 combines with J gene TRBJ2-4; D perhaps matches TRBD1 (6 bases). Trimming stripped 0 bases from V and 3 bases from J, with 13 bases between. Germline CDR1 is SGHRS and CDR2 is YFSETQ. The CDR3 is made up of 16 amino acids.